These T cell receptor beta chains were read from a single sample in a study of OX40 agonist ivuxolimab in advanced cancers. Some clones are missing from TCRdb's copy, which holds only in-frame ones; the method was immunoSEQ multiplex PCR. The sample includes roughly 71,000 clones, about 79% of them seen just once. The sample in question was CD4+ or CD8+ T cells sorted from blood, obtained in a trial of the OX40 agonist ivuxolimab. These receptors were taken from an adult with an advanced solid tumor such as melanoma, head and neck, liver or kidney cancer. CDR3s include the opening cysteine and the closing phenylalanine or tryptophan. Fields, in order: D gene, V gene, J gene, clone size, CDR3 protein, CDR3 DNA. A D gene is named only where the DNA matches it firmly. Not all rows give a size; the values are once, few, many and, for expanded clones, a class.

-,TRBV7-2,TRBJ1-4,-,CASSVRNGEKLFF,TGTGCCAGCAGCGTCCGAAACGGGGAAAAACTGTTTTTT
-,TRBV2,TRBJ1-2,-,CASSPTGWDTDGYTF,TGTGCCAGCAGCCCTACCGGGTGGGACACCGATGGCTACACCTTC
TRBD2,TRBV11-2,TRBJ2-7,few,CASSVTSGSHEQYF,TGTGCCAGCAGCGTAACTAGCGGGAGCCACGAGCAGTACTTC
TRBD1,TRBV2,TRBJ1-4,-,CASSPDRGLTNEKLFF,TGTGCCAGCAGTCCCGACAGGGGTTTAACTAATGAAAAACTGTTTTTT
-,TRBV28,TRBJ1-2,once,CASSFARAGGGYTF,TGTGCCAGCAGTTTCGCCAGGGCCGGGGGTGGCTACACCTTC
TRBD1,TRBV19,TRBJ1-5,-,CASTPTSGTGGNQPQHF,TGTGCCAGTACACCCACCTCAGGGACAGGAGGCAATCAGCCCCAGCATTTT
-,TRBV5-1,TRBJ2-7,-,CASSPGGTASYEQYF,TGCGCCAGCAGCCCCGGGGGGACAGCCTCCTACGAGCAGTACTTC
-,TRBV7-8,TRBJ1-5,-,CASSISNQPQHF,TGTGCCAGCAGCATCAGCAATCAGCCCCAGCATTTT
TRBD2,TRBV10-2,TRBJ2-7,-,CASRLGTSGSYEQYF,TGCGCCAGCAGACTAGGGACTAGCGGGTCCTACGAGCAGTACTTC
-,TRBV18,TRBJ1-1,-,CASSPRSGGTEAFF,TGTGCCAGCTCACCAAGGTCGGGTGGCACTGAAGCTTTCTTT
TRBD2,TRBV9,TRBJ2-2,-,CASSETSGRAVAGELFF,TGTGCCAGCAGCGAGACTAGCGGGAGGGCTGTCGCCGGGGAGCTGTTTTTT
-,TRBV7-2,TRBJ2-1,-,CASSQPGRSIYNEQFF,TGTGCCAGCAGCCAGCCCGGGCGGTCTATATACAATGAGCAGTTCTTC
TRBD1,TRBV10-3,TRBJ1-4,-,CAISRTGGFSATNEKLFF,TGTGCCATCAGTCGGACAGGGGGTTTCTCGGCAACTAATGAAAAACTGTTTTTT
-,TRBV28,TRBJ2-1,-,CASRPPQDEQFF,TGTGCCAGCCGACCCCCGCAGGATGAGCAGTTCTTC
-,TRBV5-1,TRBJ2-7,once,CASSPRAARGYEQYF,TGCGCCAGCAGCCCCCGGGCAGCTCGGGGCTACGAGCAGTACTTC
-,TRBV30,TRBJ1-5,-,CAWSKQGSQPQHF,TGTGCCTGGAGTAAGCAGGGAAGTCAGCCCCAGCATTTT
-,TRBV15,TRBJ1-5,-,CATSRDTSGVQPQHF,TGTGCCACCAGCAGAGATACGTCCGGGGTGCAGCCCCAGCATTTT
TRBD1,TRBV2,TRBJ1-5,-,CASSAEDRATDQPQHF,TGTGCCAGCAGTGCCGAGGACAGGGCCACAGATCAGCCCCAGCATTTT